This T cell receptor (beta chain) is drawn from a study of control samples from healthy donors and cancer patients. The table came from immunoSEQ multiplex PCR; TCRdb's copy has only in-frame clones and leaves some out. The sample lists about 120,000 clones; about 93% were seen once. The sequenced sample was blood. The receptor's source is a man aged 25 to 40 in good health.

The CDR3 protein is CASSSAGGLVNTEAFF. The CDR3 DNA follows: TGTGCCAGCAGCTCGGCCGGGGGATTGGTGAACACTGAAGCTTTCTTT. The chain combines TRBV7-8 with TRBJ1-1; TRBD1 is a possible D gene (5 bases). Germline assignment: CDR1 SGHVS and CDR2 FQNEAQ. The V and J ends lost 4 bases and 0 bases respectively, with 15 bases between them. CDR3 size: 16 residues.